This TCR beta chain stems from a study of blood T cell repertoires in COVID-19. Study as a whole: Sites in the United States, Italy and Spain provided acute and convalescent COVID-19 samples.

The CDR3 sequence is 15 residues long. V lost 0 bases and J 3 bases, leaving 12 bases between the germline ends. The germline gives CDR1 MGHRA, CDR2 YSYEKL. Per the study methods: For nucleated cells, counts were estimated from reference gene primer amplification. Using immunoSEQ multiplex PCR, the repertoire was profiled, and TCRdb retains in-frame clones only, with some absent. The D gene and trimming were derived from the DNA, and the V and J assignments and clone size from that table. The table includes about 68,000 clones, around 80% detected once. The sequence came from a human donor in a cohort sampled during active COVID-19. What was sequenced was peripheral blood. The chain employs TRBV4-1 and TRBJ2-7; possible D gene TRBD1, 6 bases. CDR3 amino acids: CASSQEPDRRYEQYF. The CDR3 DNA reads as TGCGCCAGCAGCCAAGAACCAGACAGGCGCTACGAGCAGTACTTC.